Presented here are 29 T cell receptor beta chains from one specimen sequenced in a study of radiation and T cells in renal cell carcinoma. Sequencing was performed with immunoSEQ multiplex PCR; in TCRdb, only in-frame clones are kept and a portion is missing. The sample carries roughly 120,000 clones, approximately 80% recorded once. As to time point: baseline pretreatment blood. The treatment: 15 Gy SBRT to primary tumor, nephrectomy 4 weeks later. This material consisted of blood, taken from a patient whose treatment included radiotherapy and nephrectomy. The receptors were gathered from an older woman with renal cell carcinoma.

Here the CDR3 reads CAPKGDRLLYGYTF. The CDR3 coding sequence is TGCGCCCCGAAAGGGGACCGCCTCCTCTATGGCTACACCTTC. The rearrangement joins TRBV10-1 to TRBJ1-2, with D maybe TRBD1 (5 bases). Germline V lookup: CDR1 WNHNN, CDR2 SYGVQD (reference sequence). Trimming pared 11 bases from V and 4 bases from J, leaving 20 bases between. The CDR3 extends over 14 amino acids.

The chain employs TRBV7-6 and TRBJ2-5; 12 bases are shared with TRBD2. The junction had 3 bases not matched to a gene; V was cut back by 6 bases and J by 1 base. The germline CDR1 and CDR2 sequences are SGHVS and FNYEAQ. The CDR3 sequence is 15 residues long. DNA for the CDR3: TGTGCCAGCAGTCGGACTAGCGGGACCCAAGAGACCCAGTACTTC. It specifies CASSRTSGTQETQYF.

The chain links TRBV7-2 to TRBJ2-1, with 11 bases that match TRBD2. Looked up from germline, CDR1 is SGHTA and CDR2 is FQGNSA. The CDR3 spans 16 residues. V shed 2 bases and J 3 bases; nucleotides not matched to a gene: 3. CDR3 nucleotide sequence: TGTGCCAGCAGCTTATGGGGGACTAGCGGCTACAATGAGCAGTTCTTC. It specifies CASSLWGTSGYNEQFF.

The genes are TRBV6-1 and TRBJ1-4, with D maybe TRBD1 (5 bases). The CDR3 totals 15 residues. The V and J ends lost 6 bases and 4 bases respectively, with 15 bases between them. Germline values: CDR1 MNHNS, CDR2 SASEGT. DNA of the CDR3: TGTGCCAGCAGAGAACGTGGGAGGGGTAATGAAAAACTGTTTTTT. Residues: CASRERGRGNEKLFF.

The chain carries TRBV4-1 and TRBJ1-1; D gene uncertain. The length of the CDR3 is 18 residues. V was pared by 2 bases and J by 6 bases, with 25 bases between. Germline assignment: CDR1 MGHRA and CDR2 YSYEKL. The CDR3 coding sequence is TGCGCCAGCAGCCAACTTACTTTACTTCGGGGTCCGGGCGCTGAAGCTTTCTTT. Translation gives CASSQLTLLRGPGAEAFF.

This chain uses TRBV28 with TRBJ1-5; D might be TRBD1 (5 bases). Germline-derived CDR1 and CDR2 are MDHEN and SYDVKM. V lost 8 bases, J lost 0 bases, and 11 bases lay in between. The CDR3 spans 14 residues. The chain's CDR3 is CASAGGGSNQPQHF. CDR3 bases: TGTGCCAGCGCGGGGGGGGGTAGCAATCAGCCCCAGCATTTT.

This chain links TRBV5-1 with TRBJ2-7; the D gene is possibly TRBD2 (6 bases). Germline loops: CDR1 SGHRS, CDR2 YFSETQ. V was clipped by 4 bases and J by 3 bases, with 17 bases between them. The CDR3 runs to 15 residues. CDR3 loop: CASSPQGGSYYEQYF. CDR3 coding DNA: TGCGCCAGCAGCCCCCAAGGAGGGTCTTACTACGAGCAGTACTTC.

J is TRBJ1-6 and V is TRBV6-5; 8 bases match TRBD1. CDR1 and CDR2 (germline): MNHEY, SVGAGI. The length of the CDR3 is 14 residues. With V trimmed by 4 bases and J by 7 bases, 3 bases remained unmatched. This chain's CDR3 is CASSWDRSNSPLHF. The CDR3 nucleotides read TGTGCCAGCAGTTGGGACAGGTCAAATTCACCCCTCCACTTT.

CDR3 nucleotide sequence: TGTGCCAGCAGCCCCCGCGAGCCGGGGGGGGTGGCTTTCTTT. Its protein is CASSPREPGGVAFF. The chain employs TRBV7-6 and TRBJ1-1; the D gene is possibly TRBD1 (5 bases). This CDR3 region has 14 residues. V lost 5 bases, J lost 11 bases, and 21 bases lay in between. Germline-derived CDR1 and CDR2 are SGHVS and FNYEAQ.

V gene TRBV6-6 combines with J gene TRBJ1-1, with D possibly matching TRBD1 (5 bases). V lost 2 bases and J lost 3, with 13 bases in between. The CDR3 is made up of 15 amino acids. Germline assignment: CDR1 MNHNY and CDR2 SVGAGI (reference sequence). The CDR3 sequence is CASSYPPEGHTEAFF. CDR3 in DNA: TGTGCCAGCAGTTACCCCCCAGAGGGACACACTGAAGCTTTCTTT.

The V call is TRBV6-1, the J call TRBJ2-7; D possibly matches TRBD1 or TRBD2 (6 bases each). Germline-derived CDR1 and CDR2 are MNHNS and SASEGT. V lost 4 bases and J lost 4, with 8 bases in between. This CDR3 comprises 12 residues. For the CDR3, the DNA is TGTGCCAGCAGTGGAGGGGGGTACGAGCAGTACTTC. Residues: CASSGGGYEQYF.

This clone appeared a single time. The V gene is TRBV6-5, the J gene TRBJ1-1; tentative D call: TRBD1 (5 bases). Germline CDR1 and CDR2: MNHEY and SVGAGI. The CDR3 consists of 15 residues. Trimming pared 0 bases from V and 4 bases from J, leaving 12 bases between. For the CDR3, the DNA is TGTGCCAGCAGTTACTCGCGGGGGTTGGGCACTGAAGCTTTCTTT. Encoded protein: CASSYSRGLGTEAFF.

This clone was seen only a few times. This chain connects TRBV5-1 to TRBJ2-5; 9 positions agree with TRBD1. CDR3 length: 16 residues. J lost 3 bases, V lost 4 bases, and 10 bases had no gene match. Germline lookup yields CDR1 SGHRS and CDR2 YFSETQ. The CDR3 nucleotides read TGCGCCAGCAGCCCGCGACAGGGGGAGGACAAAGAGACCCAGTACTTC. Translating it yields CASSPRQGEDKETQYF.

This sequence joins TRBV2 and TRBJ2-2; TRBD1 might be the D (6 bases). Germline V CDR1 and CDR2: SNHLY, FYNNEI. The V gene lost 4 bases and the J gene lost 6 bases, with 12 bases spanning the gap. This CDR3 spans 14 amino acids. The CDR3, as DNA: TGTGCCAGCAGTGGCCAGGGGTGGGCCGGGGAGCTGTTTTTT. Translated, it gives CASSGQGWAGELFF.

The chain has TRBV6-4 and TRBJ1-5, with D maybe TRBD1 (6 bases). The CDR3 has 14 amino acids. Germline CDR1 is MRHNA and CDR2 is SNTAGT. The ends were cut back, 6 bases at V and 1 base at J, with 10 bases in the middle. The CDR3 protein is CASSPGGSNQPQHF. The CDR3 nucleotides are TGTGCCAGCAGCCCCGGGGGCAGCAATCAGCCCCAGCATTTT.

The chain carries TRBV2 and TRBJ1-2; D ambiguous. This CDR3 region has 12 residues. Germline assignment: CDR1 SNHLY and CDR2 FYNNEI. V was trimmed by 4 bases and J by 8 bases, leaving 11 bases between them. The CDR3 sequence: CASSARLVGYTF. The CDR3, as DNA: TGTGCCAGCAGTGCCCGCTTGGTCGGCTACACCTTC.

The chain recombines TRBV7-6 with TRBJ1-5; D gene unclear. The V gene lost 2 bases and the J gene lost 9 bases, with 17 bases spanning the gap. This CDR3 region has 15 residues. CDR1 and CDR2 (germline): SGHVS, FNYEAQ. The DNA for the CDR3 is TGTGCCAGCAGCTTAATGGGAGGAGGGTTGCGGCCCCAGCATTTT. It codes for CASSLMGGGLRPQHF. Full variable domain (outside the CDR3, taken from reference TRBV7-6 and TRBJ1-5): GAGVSQSPRYKVTKRGQDVALRCDPISGHVSLYWYRQALGQGPEFLTYFNYEAQQDKSGLPNDRFSAERPEGSISTLTIQRTEQRDSAMYRCASSLMGGGLRPQHFGDGTRLSIL.

V and J are TRBV4-1 and TRBJ1-2, with 8 bases matching TRBD1. Germline trimming cut 4 bases from V and 4 bases from J; bases unmatched to any gene: 8. The CDR3 consists of 15 residues. Germline values: CDR1 MGHRA, CDR2 YSYEKL. The CDR3 coding sequence is TGCGCCAGCAGCCTAGGACAGGGTATTGGCTATGGCTACACCTTC. Encoded protein: CASSLGQGIGYGYTF.

The genes are TRBV5-1 and TRBJ2-3; D may correspond to TRBD1 or TRBD2 (5 bases each). V was pared by 0 bases and J by 3 bases, with 11 bases between. This CDR3 region has 15 residues. The germline V gene has CDR1 SGHRS and CDR2 YFSETQ. The CDR3 spells CASSLARGGTDTQYF. For the CDR3, the DNA is TGCGCCAGCAGCTTGGCCCGGGGCGGTACAGATACGCAGTATTTT.

This clone was counted once. V usage is TRBV7-9 and J usage is TRBJ2-7, with TRBD1 as a possible D gene (6 bases). The CDR3 is 14 amino acids. Germline CDR1 reads SEHNR; CDR2 reads FQNEAQ (reference sequence). V lost 1 base and J lost 0, with 7 bases in between. Here the CDR3 DNA reads TGTGCCAGCAGCTTAGGACAGGTCTCCTACGAGCAGTACTTC. Amino acid sequence: CASSLGQVSYEQYF.

CDR3 nucleotide sequence: TGCGCCAGCAGCTTTGGAGGGGCCGACTATGGCTACACCTTC. Translated: CASSFGGADYGYTF. The chain has TRBV5-1 and TRBJ1-2; perhaps TRBD1 as D (5 bases). Germline values: CDR1 SGHRS, CDR2 YFSETQ. V was pared by 2 bases and J by 3 bases, with 11 bases between. The CDR3 extends over 14 amino acids.

This chain links TRBV11-3 with TRBJ2-3, with 9 nucleotides matching TRBD1. CDR3 length equals 17 residues. From germline, CDR1 is SGHNT and CDR2 YENEEA. V was pared by 1 base and J by 4 bases, with 9 bases of the junction left unmatched. The CDR3 DNA sequence: TGTGCCAGCAGCTTAGGCCTTACCGGGACAGGGCCAGATACGCAGTATTTT. Protein sequence: CASSLGLTGTGPDTQYF.

The chain recombines TRBV5-6 with TRBJ1-2, with a weak D call TRBD1 (5 bases). Trimming stripped 4 bases from V and 4 bases from J, with 14 bases between. Germline V gene lookup returns CDR1 SGHDT and CDR2 YYEEEE. There are 14 residues in the CDR3. The chain's CDR3 is CASSRTSGGYGYTF. The CDR3 nucleotides are TGTGCCAGCAGCCGTACCTCCGGGGGCTATGGCTACACCTTC.

The rearrangement joins TRBV7-6 to TRBJ2-3; D may be TRBD1 (6 bases). The CDR3 spans 15 residues. The V gene lost 5 bases and the J gene lost 6 bases, with 18 bases spanning the gap. Germline CDR1 SGHVS, CDR2 FNYEAQ. The CDR3 reads CASSRSGTRGDTQYF. The CDR3 DNA reads TGTGCCAGCAGCAGATCCGGGACCAGGGGCGATACGCAGTATTTT.

This chain joins TRBV28 and TRBJ1-2; 7 nucleotides match TRBD1. Germline CDR1 and CDR2: MDHEN and SYDVKM. Losses at the gene ends were 3 bases for V and 8 bases for J; bases not matched to a gene: 12. The CDR3 has 15 amino acids. For the CDR3, the DNA is TGTGCCAGCAGTTTCCTCCAGACAGGGATAGGCGGCTACACCTTC. This gives the protein CASSFLQTGIGGYTF.

This chain links TRBV27 with TRBJ1-1, with 10 bases identical to TRBD1. The CDR3 contains 14 residues. V lost 5 bases and J lost 6; bases outside the gene matches: 6. Germline V gene lookup returns CDR1 MNHEY and CDR2 SMNVEV (reference sequence). CDR3 amino acids: CASSADRGQAEAFF. The CDR3 DNA sequence: TGTGCCAGCAGTGCCGACAGGGGGCAAGCTGAAGCTTTCTTT.

This rearrangement joins TRBV27 to TRBJ1-5; TRBD1 matches at 7 bases. Germline loops: CDR1 MNHEY, CDR2 SMNVEV (reference sequence). V dropped 6 bases and J dropped 0; count of bases not matched to a gene: 5. This CDR3 has 15 residues. The CDR3 nucleotides are TGTGCCAGCAGAATGGGACAGTTTAGCAATCAGCCCCAGCATTTT. Translating it yields CASRMGQFSNQPQHF.

V gene TRBV19 combines with J gene TRBJ1-5; tentative D call: TRBD1 (5 bases). The CDR3 spans 13 residues. Per the germline V gene, CDR1 is LNHDA and CDR2 is SQIVND (reference sequence). Trimming removed 8 bases from V and 3 bases from J, with 11 bases in between. CDR3 bases: TGTGCCAGTGGACGACAGCACAATCAGCCCCAGCATTTT. It codes for CASGRQHNQPQHF.

The chain combines TRBV6-6 with TRBJ2-3; 9 bases are a match to TRBD1. After removal of 5 bases from V and 3 bases from J, the junction contained 0 bases not matched to a gene. Per germline, CDR1 MNHNY and CDR2 SVGAGI (reference sequence). This CDR3 comprises 13 residues. CDR3 residues: CASSGQGTDTQYF. For the CDR3, the DNA is TGTGCCAGCAGTGGACAGGGGACAGATACGCAGTATTTT.